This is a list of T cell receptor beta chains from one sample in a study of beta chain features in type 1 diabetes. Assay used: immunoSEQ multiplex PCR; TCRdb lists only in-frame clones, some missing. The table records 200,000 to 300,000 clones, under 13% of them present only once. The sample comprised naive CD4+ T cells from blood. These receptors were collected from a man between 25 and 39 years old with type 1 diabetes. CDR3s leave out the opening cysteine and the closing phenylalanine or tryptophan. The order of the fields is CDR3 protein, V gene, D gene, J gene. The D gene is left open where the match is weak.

CDR3aa: ASNAGNLRGQY
v_gene: TRBV6-1
d_gene: NA
j_gene: TRBJ2-7

CDR3aa: ASSQDPGEGYEQF
v_gene: TRBV4-3
d_gene: NA
j_gene: TRBJ2-1

CDR3aa: ASRKQGYSNQPQH
v_gene: TRBV19
d_gene: NA
j_gene: TRBJ1-5

CDR3aa: ASSLAKQGADEQF
v_gene: TRBV7-9
d_gene: NA
j_gene: TRBJ2-1

CDR3aa: ASSLDMETQY
v_gene: TRBV11-2
d_gene: NA
j_gene: TRBJ2-5

CDR3aa: ASSLSGYADTQY
v_gene: TRBV7-3
d_gene: NA
j_gene: TRBJ2-3

CDR3aa: ASSASGTDNEQF
v_gene: TRBV25-1
d_gene: TRBD1
j_gene: TRBJ2-1

CDR3aa: AWRTTSGGSRSYNEQF
v_gene: TRBV30
d_gene: TRBD2
j_gene: TRBJ2-1

CDR3aa: ASSPSEGYYGYT
v_gene: TRBV18
d_gene: NA
j_gene: TRBJ1-2

CDR3aa: ASSYSAGPQPETQY
v_gene: TRBV6-6
d_gene: NA
j_gene: TRBJ2-5

CDR3aa: ASSLGASLTYEQY
v_gene: TRBV5-1
d_gene: NA
j_gene: TRBJ2-7

CDR3aa: ASSSRTRGETQY
v_gene: TRBV6-5
d_gene: TRBD2
j_gene: TRBJ2-5

CDR3aa: ASSEISGKNNEKLF
v_gene: TRBV9
d_gene: NA
j_gene: TRBJ1-4

CDR3aa: ASSQLGLGTDTQY
v_gene: TRBV19
d_gene: TRBD2
j_gene: TRBJ2-3

CDR3aa: ASRLAGPYNEQF
v_gene: TRBV2
d_gene: TRBD2
j_gene: TRBJ2-1

CDR3aa: ASSSSGQGGQPQH
v_gene: TRBV7-2
d_gene: TRBD1
j_gene: TRBJ1-5

CDR3aa: ASSFGRATDTQY
v_gene: TRBV5-6
d_gene: NA
j_gene: TRBJ2-3

CDR3aa: ASTGQYTDTQY
v_gene: TRBV6-5
d_gene: TRBD1
j_gene: TRBJ2-3

CDR3aa: AAGEFTETQY
v_gene: TRBV10-3
d_gene: TRBD2
j_gene: TRBJ2-5